The 12 T cell receptor beta chains below all came from one sample that was sequenced in a study of cytomegalovirus exposure and HLA in healthy donors. The PCR contained 60 Vbeta and 13 Jbeta primers. The data were produced by immunoSEQ multiplex PCR, yet TCRdb's version contains in-frame clones alone and is incomplete. The sample includes about 130,000 clones, more than 60% of them seen just once. Input material: PBMCs. These receptors all stem from a woman in her thirties or forties in good health and CMV-seropositive.

This chain links TRBV25-1 with TRBJ1-4; 7 bases match TRBD1. There are 15 residues in the CDR3. V lost 2 bases to trimming and J lost 3 bases; unmatched junction nucleotides: 3. CDR1 MGHDK and CDR2 SYGVNS come from the germline V gene. As DNA, the CDR3 is TGTGCCAGCAGTGAAACCGGGACAGCTAATGAAAAACTGTTTTTT. Its protein product is CASSETGTANEKLFF.

In this sample, this clone turned up a few times. The chain is built from TRBV7-9 and TRBJ2-3, with D possibly matching TRBD1 (6 bases). Trimming shortened V by 3 bases and J by 2 bases, and 12 bases separated the two germline ends. From germline, CDR1 is SEHNR and CDR2 FQNEAQ (reference sequence). The CDR3 has 15 amino acids. In DNA, the CDR3 is TGTGCCAGCAGCTTGGACAGAGGTGTCACAGATACGCAGTATTTT. It is translated as CASSLDRGVTDTQYF.

The rearrangement joins TRBV15 to TRBJ1-2, with D possibly being TRBD1 (5 bases). V was shortened by 4 bases and J by 5 bases, with 8 bases between the two germline ends. Germline V lookup: CDR1 LNHNV, CDR2 YYDKDF (reference sequence). The CDR3 has 12 amino acids. The CDR3 here is CATSTGTYGYTF. DNA for the CDR3: TGTGCCACCAGCACAGGGACTTATGGCTACACCTTC.

This clone was counted a single time. The rearrangement uses TRBV5-1 and TRBJ1-2; TRBD1 matches 9 bases. Germline V gene sequence: CDR1 SGHRS, CDR2 YFSETQ. The CDR3 has 15 amino acids. The junction had 8 bases not matched to a gene; V was cut back by 4 bases and J by 4 bases. CDR3 region: CASSPGQGFSYGYTF. CDR3 nucleotides: TGCGCCAGCAGCCCCGGACAGGGGTTCAGCTATGGCTACACCTTC. Full variable domain (rest looked up from reference TRBV5-1 and TRBJ1-2): KAGVTQTPRYLIKTRGQQVTLSCSPISGHRSVSWYQQTPGQGLQFLFEYFSETQRNKGNFPGRFSGRQFSNSRSEMNVSTLELGDSALYLCASSPGQGFSYGYTFGSGTRLTVV.

This chain uses TRBV5-1 with TRBJ2-7; 7 bases fit TRBD2. This CDR3 is 16 amino acids long. The J segment lost 3 bases and the V segment lost 0 bases, leaving 9 bases of the junction unmatched. Germline-derived CDR1 and CDR2 are SGHRS and YFSETQ. CDR3 sequence (DNA): TGCGCCAGCAGCTTGGGGTCCTTAGGGGAGGGCTACGAGCAGTACTTC. Amino acids: CASSLGSLGEGYEQYF. Variable domain in full (rest from reference TRBV5-1 and TRBJ2-7): KAGVTQTPRYLIKTRGQQVTLSCSPISGHRSVSWYQQTPGQGLQFLFEYFSETQRNKGNFPGRFSGRQFSNSRSEMNVSTLELGDSALYLCASSLGSLGEGYEQYFGPGTRLTVT.

The gene calls are TRBV7-9 and TRBJ2-3; 8 bases line up with TRBD2. The CDR3 spans 16 residues. With V trimmed by 5 bases and J by 4 bases, 11 bases remained unmatched. The germline gives CDR1 SEHNR, CDR2 FQNEAQ (reference sequence). CDR3 amino acids: CASSQGDGRGPDTQYF. The DNA of the CDR3 is TGTGCCAGCAGCCAGGGAGACGGGAGGGGTCCAGATACGCAGTATTTT.

This chain uses TRBV5-1 with TRBJ2-6, with D hard to call. The germline V and J ends were trimmed by 3 bases and 2 bases, with 9 bases remaining between them. The CDR3 runs to 15 residues. CDR1 SGHRS and CDR2 YFSETQ come from the germline V gene. CDR3 sequence: CASSYGNPGANVLTF. CDR3 bases: TGCGCCAGCAGCTACGGTAACCCTGGGGCCAACGTCCTGACTTTC.

As concerns this clone: This same CDR3 is encoded by further DNA sequences in the sample. The chain recombines TRBV13 with TRBJ2-2; maybe TRBD1 (5 bases). V lost 6 bases and J lost 1, with 12 bases in between. The CDR3 runs 15 residues. Germline values: CDR1 PRHDT, CDR2 FYEKMQ (reference sequence). CDR3 loop: CASSLRRGNTGELFF. In DNA, the CDR3 is TGTGCCAGCAGTCTCAGAAGGGGGAACACCGGGGAGCTGTTTTTT.

The chain joins TRBV14 to TRBJ2-4; 10 bases fit TRBD1. J gave up 0 bases and V 3 bases, and 14 bases lay outside the gene matches. This CDR3 spans 20 amino acids. The germline V gene encodes CDR1 SGHDN and CDR2 FVKESK. The CDR3 spells CASSQTFSGTGVLAKNIQYF. Written as DNA, the CDR3 is TGTGCCAGCAGCCAGACCTTTTCCGGGACAGGGGTCCTAGCCAAAAACATTCAGTACTTC.

This chain uses TRBV7-6 with TRBJ2-7, with TRBD2 matching 9 bases. From germline, CDR1 is SGHVS and CDR2 FNYEAQ. The trim removed 2 bases at V and 6 bases at J, leaving 8 bases unmatched. The CDR3 totals 15 residues. The CDR3 is CASSLSGGGAAEQYF. In nucleotides, the CDR3 is TGTGCCAGCAGCTTATCCGGCGGGGGGGCTGCCGAGCAGTACTTC.

This chain joins TRBV5-4 and TRBJ2-5; D might be TRBD2 (6 bases). From germline, CDR1 is SGHNT and CDR2 YYREEE (reference sequence). This CDR3 contains 17 residues. V was trimmed by 3 bases and J by 1 base, leaving 19 bases between them. The CDR3 spells CASSSLGSSGVQETQYF. The CDR3, as DNA: TGTGCCAGCAGCTCTTTGGGTAGTAGCGGAGTCCAAGAGACCCAGTACTTC.

This rearrangement joins TRBV6-1 to TRBJ2-1; D uncertain. V was trimmed by 5 bases and J by 4 bases, leaving 6 bases between them. The CDR3 sequence is 12 residues long. Germline CDR1 is MNHNS and CDR2 is SASEGT. The CDR3 loop reads CASSSVYNEQFF. The CDR3 DNA sequence: TGTGCCAGCAGTAGCGTTTACAATGAGCAGTTCTTC.